A single sample gave rise to the 7 T cell receptor beta chains below, sequenced in a study of cytomegalovirus exposure and HLA in healthy donors. Profiled with immunoSEQ multiplex PCR; TCRdb holds only in-frame clones, not every one. This sample has approximately 140,000 clones; 88% occur once, and the top ten carry 7.5% to 10%. The specimen sequenced was PBMCs. Receptor source: a woman younger than 30 in good health and CMV-seropositive.

J is TRBJ2-3 and V is TRBV5-1; weak D call: TRBD2 (6 bases). This CDR3 spans 13 amino acids. CDR1 is SGHRS and CDR2 is YFSETQ in the germline V gene. V lost 4 bases, J lost 6 bases, and 12 bases lay in between. The CDR3: CASSAGTPDTQYF. The CDR3 DNA follows: TGCGCCAGCAGCGCGGGGACCCCCGATACGCAGTATTTT.

The V and J genes are TRBV19 and TRBJ2-7, with TRBD2 matching over 8 bases. V lost 4 bases, J lost 4 bases, and 12 bases stayed unmatched. The CDR3 loop spans 16 amino acids. Germline CDR1 reads LNHDA; CDR2 reads SQIVND (reference sequence). CDR3 sequence: CASSSPGGARIYEQYF. The CDR3 DNA sequence: TGTGCCAGTAGTAGCCCGGGGGGGGCGAGGATATACGAGCAGTACTTC.

The chain uses TRBV29-1 and TRBJ2-1; D is unclear. This CDR3 comprises 11 residues. The germline V gene has CDR1 SQVTM and CDR2 ANQGSEA. The germline V and J ends were trimmed by 0 bases and 9 bases, with 6 bases remaining between them. The CDR3 DNA follows: TGCAGCGTTGAAGAGCTGGCTGAGCAGTTCTTC. Protein sequence: CSVEELAEQFF.

The rearrangement joins TRBV5-1 to TRBJ2-3, with 10 positions matching TRBD1. Losses at the gene ends were 4 bases for V and 6 bases for J; bases not matched to a gene: 11. Germline assignment: CDR1 SGHRS and CDR2 YFSETQ. The CDR3 totals 16 residues. Written as DNA, the CDR3 is TGCGCCAGCAGCCGTGGACAGGGGGGGCCGTCGGATACGCAGTATTTT. It translates to CASSRGQGGPSDTQYF.

The rearrangement joins TRBV7-9 to TRBJ2-5, with 7 nucleotides matching TRBD2. The CDR3 extends over 13 amino acids. Germline V gives CDR1 SEHNR, CDR2 FQNEAQ (reference sequence). The trim removed 1 base at V and 7 bases at J, leaving 3 bases unmatched. The DNA for the CDR3 is TGTGCCAGCAGCTTAGGGGAGGGAGGGACCCAGTACTTC. Its protein is CASSLGEGGTQYF.

The V gene is TRBV7-9, the J gene TRBJ2-5, with 9 bases that match TRBD1. The junction had 7 bases not matched to a gene; V was cut back by 3 bases and J by 5 bases. The CDR3 contains 15 residues. Germline-derived CDR1 and CDR2 are SEHNR and FQNEAQ (reference sequence). The CDR3 region has the DNA TGTGCCAGCAGCTTCCAGATGACAGGGGGGGAGACCCAGTACTTC. It specifies CASSFQMTGGETQYF.

The V gene is TRBV28, the J gene TRBJ2-3, with 7 bases aligning to TRBD2. From germline, CDR1 is MDHEN and CDR2 SYDVKM. Trimming took 2 bases from V and 1 from J; bases not matched to a gene: 6. This CDR3 has 16 amino acids. CDR3 loop: CASSLMGAGGTDTQYF. The CDR3 DNA reads TGTGCCAGCAGTTTAATGGGTGCGGGGGGCACAGATACGCAGTATTTT.